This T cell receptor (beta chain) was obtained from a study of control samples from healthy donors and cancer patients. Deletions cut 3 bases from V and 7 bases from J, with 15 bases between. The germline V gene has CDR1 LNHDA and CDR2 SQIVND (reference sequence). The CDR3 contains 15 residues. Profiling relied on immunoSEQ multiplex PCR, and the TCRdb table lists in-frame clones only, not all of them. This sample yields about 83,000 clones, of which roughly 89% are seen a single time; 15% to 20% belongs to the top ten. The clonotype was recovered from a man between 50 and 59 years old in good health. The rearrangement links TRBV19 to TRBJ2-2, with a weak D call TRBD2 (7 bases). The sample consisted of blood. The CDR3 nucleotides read TGTGCCAGTAGTATTACGGGGGGCCTTGGCGGGGAGCTGTTTTTT. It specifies CASSITGGLGGELFF.